These 22 T cell receptor beta chains came from one sample sequenced in a study of cytomegalovirus exposure and HLA in healthy donors. PCR primers comprised 60 Vbeta and 13 Jbeta primers. Data came from immunoSEQ multiplex PCR; TCRdb stores just in-frame clones and leaves some out. The data contain over 150,000 clones, 79% of them singletons. The material sequenced was PBMCs. These receptors originate from a girl between 5 and 17 years old in good health and CMV-seropositive.

V gene TRBV6-5 combines with J gene TRBJ1-1; D not certain. The V and J ends lost 0 bases and 1 base respectively, with 9 bases between them. The CDR3 is made up of 15 amino acids. CDR1 MNHEY and CDR2 SVGAGI come from the germline V gene. The CDR3 DNA reads as TGTGCCAGCAGTTACTCTGGCCGCTCGAACACTGAAGCTTTCTTT. It yields the protein CASSYSGRSNTEAFF.

This rearrangement joins TRBV7-2 to TRBJ2-7; 11 bases are shared with TRBD2. Trimming at V came to 3 bases and at J to 3 bases, leaving 10 bases not matched to a gene. Per the germline V gene, CDR1 is SGHTA and CDR2 is FQGNSA. The CDR3 spans 17 residues. CDR3 amino acids: CASSLGPSGGPFYEQYF. The CDR3 DNA reads TGTGCCAGCAGCTTGGGTCCTAGCGGGGGGCCCTTCTACGAGCAGTACTTC.

V is TRBV6-5 and J is TRBJ1-2; D is uncertain. The CDR3 runs 13 residues. V was clipped by 4 bases and J by 4 bases, with 10 bases between them. Germline CDR1 and CDR2: MNHEY and SVGAGI. CDR3 loop: CASSWASFYGYTF. The CDR3, as DNA: TGTGCCAGCAGTTGGGCCTCCTTCTATGGCTACACCTTC.

The CDR3 here is CAISVDLGGDSPLHF. The CDR3 DNA is TGTGCCATCAGTGTGGATCTCGGCGGGGATTCACCCCTCCACTTT. The rearrangement joins TRBV10-3 to TRBJ1-6; D uncertain. The CDR3 sequence is 15 residues long. The V end lost 4 bases, the J end lost 8 bases, and 15 bases lay between the germline ends. Germline loops: CDR1 ENHRY, CDR2 SYGVKD.

This chain connects TRBV2 to TRBJ2-5, with a possible D match to TRBD2 (6 bases). V gave up 4 bases and J gave up 5 bases, with 17 bases separating them. The CDR3 spans 15 residues. Germline CDR1 SNHLY, CDR2 FYNNEI. CDR3 bases: TGTGCCAGCAGTGCCAAGCGGCCAGGGAGGGAGACCCAGTACTTC. Its protein is CASSAKRPGRETQYF.

The V call is TRBV4-3, the J call TRBJ2-1; 7 nucleotides agree with TRBD1. V dropped 0 bases and J dropped 2; count of bases not matched to a gene: 4. This CDR3 contains 16 residues. The V gene's germline CDR1 is LGHNA and CDR2 YSLEER. CDR3 bases: TGCGCCAGCAGCCAAGATCCTAGGGGGCCCTACAATGAGCAGTTCTTC. This translates into CASSQDPRGPYNEQFF.

The count of this clone is one. This chain links TRBV11-2 with TRBJ2-1; TRBD2 aligns across 7 bases. Per germline, CDR1 SGHAT and CDR2 FQNNGV. J was trimmed by 4 bases and V by 1 base; bases with no gene match: 4. The CDR3 has 15 residues. Here the CDR3 DNA reads TGTGCCAGCAGCTTAGCGGGGGGAATGTACAATGAGCAGTTCTTC. It is translated as CASSLAGGMYNEQFF.

V is TRBV19 and J is TRBJ2-7, with 10 bases lining up with TRBD1. The trim removed 10 bases at V and 7 bases at J, leaving 19 bases unmatched. CDR1 and CDR2 from the germline V gene are LNHDA and SQIVND (reference sequence). The CDR3 length is 16 residues. CDR3: CAKRSGTGAGGVEQYF. CDR3 DNA: TGTGCCAAACGCTCCGGGACAGGGGCCGGGGGGGTGGAGCAGTACTTC.

In this sample, this clone turned up a few times. J is TRBJ1-1 and V is TRBV2; possible D gene TRBD1, 5 bases. V was pared by 4 bases and J by 3 bases, with 18 bases between. The CDR3 extends over 16 amino acids. CDR1 SNHLY and CDR2 FYNNEI come from the germline V gene. CDR3 in DNA: TGTGCCAGCAGTGTTTCAGGGTTTAGCATCGACACTGAAGCTTTCTTT. This sequence encodes CASSVSGFSIDTEAFF.

The genes are TRBV4-1 and TRBJ2-1, with a weak D call TRBD2 (5 bases). This CDR3 comprises 16 residues. Trimming pared 4 bases from V and 4 bases from J, leaving 17 bases between. Germline CDR1 MGHRA, CDR2 YSYEKL. CDR3 protein: CASSLSPSPGYNEQFF. The CDR3 bases are TGCGCCAGCAGCCTAAGCCCCTCCCCGGGATACAATGAGCAGTTCTTC.

J is TRBJ1-1 and V is TRBV5-1, with D perhaps matching TRBD1 (5 bases). CDR1 and CDR2 (germline): SGHRS, YFSETQ. V was pared by 3 bases and J by 1 base, with 7 bases between. The CDR3 runs 13 residues. The CDR3: CASSSGQNTEAFF. The CDR3 DNA is TGCGCCAGCAGCTCTGGACAGAACACTGAAGCTTTCTTT.

The chain employs TRBV7-2 and TRBJ2-7; TRBD1 agrees at 10 bases. After removal of 5 bases from V and 2 bases from J, the junction contained 6 bases not matched to a gene. The CDR3 has 15 residues. Germline V gene lookup returns CDR1 SGHTA and CDR2 FQGNSA. CDR3 coding DNA: TGTGCCAGCAGCCGACCGGACAGGGGGACCTACGAGCAGTACTTC. Residues: CASSRPDRGTYEQYF.

Ten or more counts support this clone. The V gene is TRBV10-2, the J gene TRBJ1-1, with 7 bases fitting TRBD1. Germline CDR1 reads WSHSY; CDR2 reads SAAADI. Germline trimming cut 5 bases from V and 1 base from J; bases unmatched to any gene: 10. The CDR3 covers 16 residues. CDR3 sequence reads: CASSSPVGQSNTEAFF. DNA of the CDR3: TGCGCCAGCAGTTCCCCGGTGGGACAGTCGAACACTGAAGCTTTCTTT.

This clone has a handful of counts. Other nucleotide sequences from this sample produce the same CDR3. The rearrangement uses TRBV5-6 and TRBJ1-5; 7 bases align to TRBD1. Per germline, CDR1 SGHDT and CDR2 YYEEEE. This CDR3 has 14 residues. The trim removed 0 bases at V and 6 bases at J, leaving 3 bases unmatched. The CDR3 sequence is CASSLGQGGQPQHF. Here the CDR3 DNA reads TGTGCCAGCAGCTTGGGACAGGGAGGTCAGCCCCAGCATTTT.

V gene TRBV7-9 combines with J gene TRBJ2-4; TRBD2 aligns across 7 bases. Per germline, CDR1 SEHNR and CDR2 FQNEAQ (reference sequence). Unmatched junction bases numbered 9, after V lost 1 base and J lost 0 bases. CDR3 length: 18 amino acids. In DNA, the CDR3 is TGTGCCAGCAGCTTAGGGCAGGGAGGGATATTAGCCAAAAACATTCAGTACTTC. This encodes CASSLGQGGILAKNIQYF.

This clone has a single count. V and J are TRBV5-6 and TRBJ1-1, with D perhaps TRBD1 (5 bases). Trimming left V 1 base short and J 8 bases short, with 12 bases between. The CDR3 runs to 13 residues. Per the germline V gene, CDR1 is SGHDT and CDR2 is YYEEEE. The CDR3: CASSLYGAGEAFF. The DNA of the CDR3 is TGTGCCAGCAGCTTGTATGGGGCTGGGGAAGCTTTCTTT.

The chain uses TRBV7-2 and TRBJ1-5, with D tentatively TRBD1 (5 bases). Per germline, CDR1 SGHTA and CDR2 FQGNSA. The CDR3 is made up of 16 amino acids. Trimming cost V 0 bases and J 5 bases, with 14 bases left between them. CDR3 residues: CASSLARGGLHQPQHF. The CDR3 nucleotides are TGTGCCAGCAGCTTAGCGCGGGGGGGTCTTCATCAGCCCCAGCATTTT. The complete variable domain, with remaining parts taken from reference TRBV7-2 and TRBJ1-5, reads GAGVSQSPSNKVTEKGKDVELRCDPISGHTALYWYRQSLGQGLEFLIYFQGNSAPDKSGLPSDRFSAERTGGSVSTLTIQRTQQEDSAVYLCASSLARGGLHQPQHFGDGTRLSIL.

The chain recombines TRBV5-4 with TRBJ2-3; no definite D call. The CDR3 spans 12 residues. Trimming pared 3 bases from V and 2 bases from J, leaving 4 bases between. From germline, CDR1 is SGHNT and CDR2 YYREEE (reference sequence). The CDR3 loop reads CASSSYTDTQYF. In DNA form, the CDR3 reads TGTGCCAGCAGCTCGTACACAGATACGCAGTATTTT.

This clone has a handful of counts. The V and J genes are TRBV7-6 and TRBJ2-1, with 10 bases aligning to TRBD2. The germline V gene encodes CDR1 SGHVS and CDR2 FNYEAQ. Losses at the gene ends were 0 bases for V and 3 bases for J; bases not matched to a gene: 8. This CDR3 has 18 amino acids. The CDR3 DNA sequence: TGTGCCAGCAGCTTAGCGTCCGCTAGCGGGGGACTCTACAATGAGCAGTTCTTC. It yields the protein CASSLASASGGLYNEQFF.

This CDR3 reads CASRGAGVSPLHF. CDR3 coding DNA: TGTGCCAGCAGGGGGGCTGGAGTTTCACCCCTCCACTTT. The chain carries TRBV6-5 and TRBJ1-6; weak D call: TRBD1 (6 bases). From germline, CDR1 is MNHEY and CDR2 SVGAGI. V lost 6 bases to trimming and J lost 9 bases, with 12 bases between them. The CDR3 totals 13 residues.

This chain connects TRBV2 to TRBJ2-2; D remains ambiguous. V shed 2 bases and J shed 3 bases, with 4 bases lying between them. There are 13 residues in the CDR3. Germline V CDR1 and CDR2: SNHLY, FYNNEI. The CDR3 region is CASSESYTGELFF. In nucleotides, the CDR3 is TGTGCCAGCAGTGAAAGCTACACCGGGGAGCTGTTTTTT. The variable domain in full, with the rest retrieved from reference TRBV2 and TRBJ2-2, is EPEVTQTPSHQVTQMGQEVILRCVPISNHLYFYWYRQILGQKVEFLVSFYNNEISEKSEIFDDQFSVERPDGSNFTLKIRSTKLEDSAMYFCASSESYTGELFFGEGSRLTVL.

This clone came up once. The genes are TRBV5-8 and TRBJ1-2, with a possible D match to TRBD1 (5 bases). Looked up from germline, CDR1 is SGHTS and CDR2 is YDEGEE. The CDR3 runs 11 residues. Trimming took 10 bases from V and 5 from J, leaving 12 bases between them. The CDR3 region is CALGGAYGYTF. The CDR3 bases are TGTGCCCTAGGTGGGGCGTATGGCTACACCTTC.